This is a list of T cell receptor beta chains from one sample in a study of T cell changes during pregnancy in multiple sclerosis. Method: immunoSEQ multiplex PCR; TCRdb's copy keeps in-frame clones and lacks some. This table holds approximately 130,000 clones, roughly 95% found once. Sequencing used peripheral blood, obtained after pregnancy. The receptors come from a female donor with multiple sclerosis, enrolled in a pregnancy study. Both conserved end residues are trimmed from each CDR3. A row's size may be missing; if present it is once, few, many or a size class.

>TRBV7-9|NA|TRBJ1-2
ASSPRQLYGYT
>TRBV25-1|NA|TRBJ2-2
ASSAIGVTGELF
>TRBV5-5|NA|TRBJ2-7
ASSSSGFSYEQY
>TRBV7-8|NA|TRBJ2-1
ASEPGLAGNPEQF
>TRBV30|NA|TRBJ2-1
AWNPGQGAVNEQF
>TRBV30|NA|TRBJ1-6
AWRQTNSPLH
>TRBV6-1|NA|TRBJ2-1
ASSEGGTPYNEQF
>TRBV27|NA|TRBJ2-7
ASSLRTHRDRGSEQY
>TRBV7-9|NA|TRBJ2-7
ASSLGVSDPRGEQY
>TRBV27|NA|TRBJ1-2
ASSQRPGTGPRT
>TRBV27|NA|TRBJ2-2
ASQGGGELF
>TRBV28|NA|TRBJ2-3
ASSLVGQGGPDTQY
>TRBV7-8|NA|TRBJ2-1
ASRRAGSNEQF
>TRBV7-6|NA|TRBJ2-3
ASSLGSGSRTDTQY
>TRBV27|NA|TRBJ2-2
ASSLDWNTGELF
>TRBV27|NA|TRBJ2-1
ASHEGDEQF
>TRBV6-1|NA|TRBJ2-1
ATSINPGVYNEQF
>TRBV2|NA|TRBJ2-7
ASRLLLYEQY
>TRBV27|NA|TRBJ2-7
ASSRFSGTPEYEQY
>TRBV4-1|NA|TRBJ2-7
ASSQAPAGVYEQY
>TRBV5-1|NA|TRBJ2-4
ASSLTGLKGDIQY
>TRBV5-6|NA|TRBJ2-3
ASSPHLGFDSFTDTQY
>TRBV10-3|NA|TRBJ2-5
AISESGRPETQY
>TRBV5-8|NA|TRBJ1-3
ASSPGQFFSGNTIY
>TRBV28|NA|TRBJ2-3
AVTGRVADTQY
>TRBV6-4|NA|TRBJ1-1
ASSVSQQTEAF
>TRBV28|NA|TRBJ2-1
ASSFRLAGVGNEQF
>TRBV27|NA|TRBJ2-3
ASSRLAGVTDTQY
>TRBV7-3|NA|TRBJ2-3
ASSLSGSDSDTQY
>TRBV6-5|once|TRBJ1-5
ASSYSGADGNQPQH
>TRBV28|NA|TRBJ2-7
ASSGASFISYEQY
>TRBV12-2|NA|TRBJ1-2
ASRGKGHNYGYT
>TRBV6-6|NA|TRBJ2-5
ASSYSIGTGEETQY
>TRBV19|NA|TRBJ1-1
ASSPWGQGDTEAF
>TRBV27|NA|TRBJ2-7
AIISSISSESFYEQY